The source of this T cell receptor beta chain is a study of cytomegalovirus exposure and HLA in healthy donors. Study overall: A previous analysis identified 95 million to 140 million unique TCR beta sequences derived from around 200 million T cells. Notes on the study in general: Within an earlier analysis, most TCR beta V segments proved productive either about 87% or about 30% of the time. The study labeled under 200 TCR beta chains cytomegalovirus-associated. The Asian-associated ancestry cluster reportedly had fewer N-insertions than the approximately 670-donor mean in a later analysis.

A remark on this clone: Its antigen is unknown. The germline gene is not matched at one end of the junction; a read error may be the cause.

CDR3 size: 16 residues. The germline gives CDR1 LNHNV, CDR2 YYDKDF (reference sequence). Vbeta (60) and Jbeta (13) primers were used in the PCR. Some clones are missing from TCRdb's copy, which holds only in-frame ones; the method was immunoSEQ multiplex PCR. The data hold roughly 180,000 clones, with approximately 80% observed a single time. Sequenced: PBMCs. The rearrangement joins TRBV15 to TRBJ1-2; TRBD1 matches at 8 bases. This receptor was taken from a woman between 25 and 40 years old in good health and CMV-seropositive. The CDR3 DNA is TGTGTCACCAGCAGAGGGACAGGAGCCACGGGTTATGGCTACACCTTC. It codes for CVTSRGTGATGYGYTF.